Below are 9 T cell receptor beta chains sequenced from a single sample in a study of T cells after posttransplantation cyclophosphamide. The repertoire was sequenced with immunoSEQ multiplex PCR; TCRdb's copy has only in-frame clones and lacks some. Observed in the sample are approximately 2,100 clones, none of them singletons. Treatment was busulfan-fludarabine conditioning, a marrow graft, and cyclophosphamide on days +3 and +4. Source: PBMCs, taken 86 days after allogeneic stem cell transplant with posttransplant cyclophosphamide. The receptors were gathered from a female patient between 55 and 75 years old who received an allogeneic stem cell transplant from a related donor and was CMV-positive. A share of the T cells may be of graft donor origin.

This clone is medium-sized (0.01 to 0.1%) by share. CDR3 in amino acids: CASSVKEGGDLGEQYF. The DNA of the CDR3 is TGTGCCAGCAGTGTGAAGGAGGGAGGGGATTTAGGAGAGCAGTACTTC. V and J are TRBV2 and TRBJ2-7; 7 nucleotides line up with TRBD2. V shed 4 bases and J 7 bases; nucleotides not matched to a gene: 16. The CDR3 is 16 residues long. Germline V gene sequence: CDR1 SNHLY, CDR2 FYNNEI.

This clone was counted at least ten times. The CDR3, as DNA: TGTGCCAGCAGCTATCCTCCTCAGCGGTTAAAACACACCGGGGAGCTGTTTTTT. Its translation: CASSYPPQRLKHTGELFF. V usage is TRBV6-2 or TRBV6-3 and J usage is TRBJ2-2; D is possibly TRBD2 (5 bases). From germline, CDR1 is MNHEY and CDR2 SVGEGT. The CDR3 is 18 residues long. Trimming cost V 6 bases and J 3 bases, with 23 bases left between them.

In this sample, this clone is large (0.1 to 1%). The chain employs TRBV5-6 and TRBJ1-4; D call uncertain. The CDR3 runs to 15 residues. V was trimmed by 1 base and J by 4 bases, leaving 11 bases between them. Germline-derived CDR1 and CDR2 are SGHDT and YYEEEE. The CDR3 region is CASSLTGMGNEKLFF. The CDR3 DNA follows: TGTGCCAGCAGCTTGACGGGGATGGGTAATGAAAAACTGTTTTTT. Together with reference TRBV5-6 and TRBJ1-4, the CDR3 gives the full variable domain: DAGVTQSPTHLIKTRGQQVTLRCSPKSGHDTVSWYQQALGQGPQFIFQYYEEEERQRGNFPDRFSGHQFPNYSSELNVNALLLGDSALYLCASSLTGMGNEKLFFGSGTQLSVL.

By share, this clone counts as medium-sized. The chain links TRBV10-3 to TRBJ2-7, with D tentatively TRBD2 (6 bases). CDR1 and CDR2 (germline): ENHRY, SYGVKD. CDR3 length: 16 residues. V lost 4 bases and J 2 bases, leaving 18 bases between the germline ends. The CDR3 DNA is TGTGCCATCAGTGCGGGTAGCGGAGGATCCCCCTACGAGCAGTACTTC. This sequence encodes CAISAGSGGSPYEQYF.

This clone is termed medium-sized. J is TRBJ1-4 and V is TRBV18; 8 nucleotides line up with TRBD1. The CDR3 has 20 amino acids. Germline trimming cut 2 bases from V and 0 bases from J; bases unmatched to any gene: 14. The germline V gene has CDR1 KGHSH and CDR2 LQKENI. The CDR3 here is CASSPSPDRDGHATNEKLFF. CDR3 sequence (DNA): TGTGCCAGCTCACCATCCCCGGACAGGGATGGCCATGCAACTAATGAAAAACTGTTTTTT.

This clone appeared many times. This sequence joins TRBV6-5 and TRBJ1-6, with D uncertain. The CDR3 is made up of 14 amino acids. CDR1 MNHEY and CDR2 SVGAGI come from the germline V gene. Trimming cost V 5 bases and J 6 bases, with 11 bases left between them. The CDR3 loop is CASSKGSINSPLHF. The DNA for the CDR3 is TGTGCCAGCAGTAAAGGGTCCATTAATTCACCCCTCCACTTT.

This clone was recorded many times. The chain couples TRBV25-1 to TRBJ2-6, with TRBD2 matching over 7 bases. CDR3 length: 16 residues. CDR1 is MGHDK, CDR2 SYGVNS, per germline. With V trimmed by 8 bases and J by 4 bases, 11 bases remained unmatched. CDR3 DNA: TGTGCCAGCGGTCAGCCAGCGGGACGGGGGGCCAACGTCCTGACTTTC. Its translation: CASGQPAGRGANVLTF.

This clone is medium-sized (0.01 to 0.1%). The genes are TRBV13 and TRBJ2-1, with D unclear. Trimming pared 5 bases from V and 3 bases from J, leaving 8 bases between. The CDR3 is 13 amino acids. Germline CDR1 is PRHDT and CDR2 is FYEKMQ (reference sequence). The CDR3 DNA reads as TGTGCCAGCAGCCCCACGGTCTACAATGAGCAGTTCTTC. Encoded protein: CASSPTVYNEQFF.

This clone ranks as medium-sized. J is TRBJ1-3 and V is TRBV2; 7 nucleotides agree with TRBD1. The CDR3 extends over 13 amino acids. The ends lost 8 bases at V and 9 bases at J; junction bases unmatched: 10. Germline loops: CDR1 SNHLY, CDR2 FYNNEI. The CDR3 coding sequence is TGTGCCAGCTCTTCCCCCGCAGGGGGCACCATATATTTT. Its protein product is CASSSPAGGTIYF.